What follows is one TCR beta chain and its context. The antigen is unknown. The time point is: sample taken at primary tumor resection. Sequencing was performed on whole RNA extracted from tumor and nontumor lung tissue, or from frozen PBMC, and the material was left unsorted. The donor group consisted of over 55 patients who had untreated, early-stage non-small cell lung cancer. This sample is drawn from a study of spatial heterogeneity in lung cancer. Overall study context: Within raw reads, each unique TCR and UMI combination appeared on average more than ten times.

TCRdb re-analysed the 5' RACE reads in MiXCR, keeping a single row per CDR3 protein. Here the sample spans some 50,000 distinct CDR3 sequences, about 10% being singletons. Overall study findings and caveats: Detection of ubiquitous tumor TCRs in blood was higher at resection than follow-up.

This CDR3 has 16 residues. J lost 6 bases, V lost 1 base, and 2 bases had no gene match. Germline values: CDR1 KGHSH, CDR2 LQKENI. The sample in question was PBMCs, obtained at surgery. The TCR originated in a female donor with early-stage non-small cell lung cancer. The chain employs TRBV18 and TRBJ2-1, with 14 nucleotides matching TRBD2. DNA of the CDR3: TGTGCCAGCTCACCACTGACTAGCGGGGGGGCCAATGAGCAGTTCTTC. Protein sequence: CASSPLTSGGANEQFF.